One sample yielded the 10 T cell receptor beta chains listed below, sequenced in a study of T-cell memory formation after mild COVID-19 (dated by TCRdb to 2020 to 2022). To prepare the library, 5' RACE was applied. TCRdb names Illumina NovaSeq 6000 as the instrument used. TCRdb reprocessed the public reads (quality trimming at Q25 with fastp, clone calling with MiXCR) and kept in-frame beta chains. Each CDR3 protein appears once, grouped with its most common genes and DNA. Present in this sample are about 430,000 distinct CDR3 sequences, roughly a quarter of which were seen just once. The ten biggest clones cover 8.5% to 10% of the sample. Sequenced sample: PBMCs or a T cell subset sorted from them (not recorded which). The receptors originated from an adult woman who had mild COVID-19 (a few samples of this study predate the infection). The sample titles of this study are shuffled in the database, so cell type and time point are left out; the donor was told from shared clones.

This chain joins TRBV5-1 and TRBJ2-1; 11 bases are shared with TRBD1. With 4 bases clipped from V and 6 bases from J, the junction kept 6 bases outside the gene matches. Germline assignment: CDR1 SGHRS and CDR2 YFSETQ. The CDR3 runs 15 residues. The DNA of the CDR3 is TGCGCCAGCAGCACACCGGGACAGGGGGTCAATGAGCAGTTCTTC. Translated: CASSTPGQGVNEQFF.

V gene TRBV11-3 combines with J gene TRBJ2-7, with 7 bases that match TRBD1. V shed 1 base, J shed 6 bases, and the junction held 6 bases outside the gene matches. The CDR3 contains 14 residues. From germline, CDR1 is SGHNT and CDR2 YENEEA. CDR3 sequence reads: CASSLAAWDSEQYF. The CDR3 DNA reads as TGTGCCAGCAGCTTAGCGGCGTGGGACAGCGAGCAGTACTTC.

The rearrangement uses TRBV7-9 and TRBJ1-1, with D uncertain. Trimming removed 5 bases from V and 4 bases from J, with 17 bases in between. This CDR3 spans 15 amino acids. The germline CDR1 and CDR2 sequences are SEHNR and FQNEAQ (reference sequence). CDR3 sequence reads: CASSKTETGSTEAFF. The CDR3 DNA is TGTGCCAGCAGCAAAACTGAGACGGGGAGCACTGAAGCTTTCTTT.

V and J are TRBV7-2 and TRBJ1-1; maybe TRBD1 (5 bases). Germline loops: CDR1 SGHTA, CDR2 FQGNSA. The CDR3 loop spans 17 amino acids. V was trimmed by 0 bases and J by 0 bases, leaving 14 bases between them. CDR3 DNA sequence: TGTGCCAGCAGCTTAGCGGCAGGGCGGGGGATGAACACTGAAGCTTTCTTT. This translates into CASSLAAGRGMNTEAFF.

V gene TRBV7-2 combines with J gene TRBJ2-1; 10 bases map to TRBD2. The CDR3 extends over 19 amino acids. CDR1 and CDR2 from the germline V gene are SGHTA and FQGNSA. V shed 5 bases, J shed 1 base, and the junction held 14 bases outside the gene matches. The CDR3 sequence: CASSKSPSGSTQSYNEQFF. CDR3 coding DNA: TGTGCCAGCAGCAAATCGCCTAGCGGGAGTACTCAATCCTACAATGAGCAGTTCTTC.

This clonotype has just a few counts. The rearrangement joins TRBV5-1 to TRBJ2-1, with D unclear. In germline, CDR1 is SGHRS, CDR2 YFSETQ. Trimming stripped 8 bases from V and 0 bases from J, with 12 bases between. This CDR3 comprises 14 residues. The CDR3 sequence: CASSRVSSYNEQFF. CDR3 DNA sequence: TGCGCCAGTTCTAGGGTCAGCTCCTACAATGAGCAGTTCTTC.

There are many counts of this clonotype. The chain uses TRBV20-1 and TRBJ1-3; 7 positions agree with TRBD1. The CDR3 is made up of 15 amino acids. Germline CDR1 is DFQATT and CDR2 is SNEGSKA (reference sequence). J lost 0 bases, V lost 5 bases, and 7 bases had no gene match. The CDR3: CSAGGGGPSGNTIYF. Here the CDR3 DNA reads TGCAGTGCTGGAGGAGGGGGCCCCTCTGGAAACACCATATATTTT.

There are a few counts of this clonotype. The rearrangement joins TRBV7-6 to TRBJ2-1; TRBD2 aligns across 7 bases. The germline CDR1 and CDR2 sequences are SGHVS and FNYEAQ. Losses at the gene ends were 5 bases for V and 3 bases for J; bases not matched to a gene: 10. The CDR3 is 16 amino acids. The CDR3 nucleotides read TGTGCCAGCAGCCGGGTTGGAAGCGGGAACTACAATGAGCAGTTCTTC. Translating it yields CASSRVGSGNYNEQFF.

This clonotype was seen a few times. The CDR3 region is CASSLKQGATDTQYF. In DNA, the CDR3 is TGTGCCAGCAGCTTAAAACAGGGGGCCACAGATACGCAGTATTTT. V and J are TRBV7-3 and TRBJ2-3, with 9 nucleotides matching TRBD1. Germline V gene lookup returns CDR1 SGHTA and CDR2 FQGTGA. The CDR3 covers 15 residues. The trim removed 1 base at V and 2 bases at J, leaving 1 base unmatched.

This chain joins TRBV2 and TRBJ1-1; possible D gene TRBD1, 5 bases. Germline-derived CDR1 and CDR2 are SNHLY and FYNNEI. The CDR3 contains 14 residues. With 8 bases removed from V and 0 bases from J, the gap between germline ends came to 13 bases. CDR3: CASVSTELNTEAFF. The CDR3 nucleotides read TGTGCCAGCGTTTCGACAGAATTGAACACTGAAGCTTTCTTT.